A selection of T cell receptor beta chains follows, all from one sample in a study of human T cells and chemical hapten exposure. MiXCR was run by TCRdb on the RACE reads, yielding one entry per CDR3 protein. The sample lists about 77,000 distinct CDR3 sequences; around 9.3% were seen once. The sample taken for sequencing was whole blood. The source is a female donor in good health. Some clones in this sample may be carry-over from other donors' samples. Both conserved end residues are trimmed from each CDR3. Each record gives: V gene, CDR3 protein.

v_gene: TRBV20-1
CDR3aa: SADRQGANEKLF

v_gene: TRBV6-5
CDR3aa: ASRPNWDGSNQPQH

v_gene: TRBV4-3
CDR3aa: ASSQGVADTQY

v_gene: TRBV20-1
CDR3aa: SARALPQPQGDAGNTIY

v_gene: TRBV7-6
CDR3aa: ASSSRGGQQF

v_gene: TRBV6-2/TRBV6-3
CDR3aa: ASSYSSHSQNTEAF

v_gene: TRBV29-1
CDR3aa: SALSGEETQY

v_gene: TRBV10-3
CDR3aa: ASAAGSFTDTQY

v_gene: TRBV9
CDR3aa: AGSVDEGNTIY

v_gene: TRBV6-2/TRBV6-3
CDR3aa: ATDLASGANVLT

v_gene: TRBV2
CDR3aa: ASQAGDVT

v_gene: TRBV12-3/TRBV12-4
CDR3aa: ASSETREGEQY

v_gene: TRBV4-1
CDR3aa: ASSQEPTGATEAF

v_gene: TRBV12-3/TRBV12-4
CDR3aa: ASSLAVNTEAF

v_gene: TRBV9
CDR3aa: ASSRGSSLGGTEAF

v_gene: TRBV18
CDR3aa: ASSPRGAGSDTQY

v_gene: TRBV3-1
CDR3aa: ASSQDWKQNTDTQY

v_gene: TRBV14
CDR3aa: ASSQVAWKGTEAF

v_gene: TRBV5-1
CDR3aa: ASSSGGAEPQH

v_gene: TRBV29-1
CDR3aa: SVHEGSTEAF

v_gene: TRBV25-1
CDR3aa: ASMNRVNTEAF

v_gene: TRBV27
CDR3aa: ASSLTGAATQY

v_gene: TRBV5-6
CDR3aa: ASSRTGQGQETQY

v_gene: TRBV10-2
CDR3aa: ASSGTTGGWHTEAF

v_gene: TRBV5-6
CDR3aa: ASSTAWSANTEAF

v_gene: TRBV3-1
CDR3aa: ASGTGGFRMDGYT

v_gene: TRBV11-2
CDR3aa: ASSLDRGSGNTIY

v_gene: TRBV12-3/TRBV12-4
CDR3aa: ASSHAPGGSTEAF

v_gene: TRBV21-1
CDR3aa: ASSKEWGWDRASGANVLT

v_gene: TRBV5-4
CDR3aa: ASGATSGFPSDTQY

v_gene: TRBV7-9
CDR3aa: ASSSAPTLEAF

v_gene: TRBV6-2/TRBV6-3
CDR3aa: ASNQGWRTEAF

v_gene: TRBV29-1
CDR3aa: SVEGQGRYEQY

v_gene: TRBV28
CDR3aa: ASSYLQGGNQPQH

v_gene: TRBV7-8
CDR3aa: ASSLRYGTSTDTQY

v_gene: TRBV5-1
CDR3aa: ASSIDRAYEQY

v_gene: TRBV12-3/TRBV12-4
CDR3aa: ASRAWRGSTDTQY

v_gene: TRBV7-2
CDR3aa: ASSFRGPNEQF

v_gene: TRBV7-9
CDR3aa: ASSSWGAGGTEAF

v_gene: TRBV3-1
CDR3aa: ASSQVWTPSYEQY

v_gene: TRBV29-1
CDR3aa: SVDGSGEYEQY

v_gene: TRBV30
CDR3aa: AWSRGGARFGKTQY

v_gene: TRBV9
CDR3aa: ASSDGPSSYEQY

v_gene: TRBV7-7
CDR3aa: ASSLTGTSQETQY

v_gene: TRBV7-2
CDR3aa: ASSPRLLTLNSPLH